These T cell receptor beta chains were read from a single sample in a study of vaccination and CD4 T cells after COVID-19. TCRdb itself ran the PCR reads through MiXCR, one entry per CDR3 protein. The sample has some 27,000 distinct CDR3 sequences, roughly 51% seen once; the top ten hold around 5.2%. Sequencing used CD4+ T cells from blood, obtained about 7 months after SARS-CoV-2 vaccination. The source of these receptors is a human donor who had recovered from COVID-19. Each CDR3 is given with its conserved first and last residue. The D gene is left open where the match is weak. The size of a clone is reported for some rows only, either as once, few or many, or as a class for expanded clones.

>-|TRBJ2-1|TRBV19|TRBD2
TGTGCCAGTAGTATAAGGCTAGCGGGGCCCGCCGGCGGGGACAATGAGCAGTTCTTC
CASSIRLAGPAGGDNEQFF
>-|TRBJ2-7|TRBV12-3/TRBV12-4|TRBD2
TGTGCCAGCAATCCCAGCGGGACCTCCTACGAGCAGTACTTC
CASNPSGTSYEQYF
>-|TRBJ1-6|TRBV6-5|-
TGTGCCAGCAGTTACTCGGGTCCAGATTCACCCCTCCACTTT
CASSYSGPDSPLHF
>-|TRBJ2-7|TRBV19|-
TGTGCCAGTAGTTTTACCGGACGACGGGGGTACGAGCAGTACTTC
CASSFTGRRGYEQYF
>-|TRBJ1-2|TRBV20-1|-
TGCAGTGCTGGTTCATCAATTAACTATGGCTACACCTTC
CSAGSSINYGYTF
>-|TRBJ2-5|TRBV20-1|-
TGCAGTGCTAGGGTCCTGCAGGGTACAGAGACCCAGTACTTC
CSARVLQGTETQYF
>-|TRBJ2-7|TRBV2|-
TGTGCCAGCAGTGCCACAGGCTACGAGCAGTACTTC
CASSATGYEQYF
>-|TRBJ2-7|TRBV5-4|TRBD2
TGTGCCAGCAGCTTTATAGCGGGACCACGTGGGGGGGAGCAGTACTTC
CASSFIAGPRGGEQYF
>few|TRBJ2-7|TRBV21-1|-
TGTGCCAGCAACAGACAGGTTCCTCCCTACGAGCAGTACTTC
CASNRQVPPYEQYF
>once|TRBJ1-2|TRBV6-1|-
TGTGCCAGCACCCCATGGGGAGCCGGCGGCTACACCTTC
CASTPWGAGGYTF
>once|TRBJ2-1|TRBV27|TRBD2
TGTGCCAGCAGTTTATCTCCTAGCGGGAGATATAATGAGCAGTTCTTC
CASSLSPSGRYNEQFF
>-|TRBJ2-3|TRBV28|-
TGTGCCAGCAGTCCCCCCCGGGACTGGGCCCTCGATACGCAGTATTTT
CASSPPRDWALDTQYF
>-|TRBJ2-5|TRBV7-3|TRBD2
TGTGCCAGCAGCTTATTGTCTAGCGGGAATGGGGAGACCCAGTACTTC
CASSLLSSGNGETQYF
>-|TRBJ1-2|TRBV28|-
TGTGCCAGCAGTCCAGAGGTGACAGATTCGTATGTAGGCTACACCTTC
CASSPEVTDSYVGYTF
>few|TRBJ2-1|TRBV5-4|TRBD2
TGTGCCAGCAGCATGACTAGCGGGAGGTACAATGAGCAGTTCTTC
CASSMTSGRYNEQFF
>-|TRBJ2-5|TRBV7-3|-
TGTGCCAGCAGCTTAAGCCCCCAAGAGACCCAGTACTTC
CASSLSPQETQYF
>few|TRBJ1-5|TRBV12-3/TRBV12-4|-
TGTGCCAGCGCCCCGACAGATTATAGCAATCAGCCCCAGCATTTT
CASAPTDYSNQPQHF
>-|TRBJ1-1|TRBV28|-
TGTGCCAGCAGGGCAGGGTGGGGGGAGGCTTTCTTT
CASRAGWGEAFF